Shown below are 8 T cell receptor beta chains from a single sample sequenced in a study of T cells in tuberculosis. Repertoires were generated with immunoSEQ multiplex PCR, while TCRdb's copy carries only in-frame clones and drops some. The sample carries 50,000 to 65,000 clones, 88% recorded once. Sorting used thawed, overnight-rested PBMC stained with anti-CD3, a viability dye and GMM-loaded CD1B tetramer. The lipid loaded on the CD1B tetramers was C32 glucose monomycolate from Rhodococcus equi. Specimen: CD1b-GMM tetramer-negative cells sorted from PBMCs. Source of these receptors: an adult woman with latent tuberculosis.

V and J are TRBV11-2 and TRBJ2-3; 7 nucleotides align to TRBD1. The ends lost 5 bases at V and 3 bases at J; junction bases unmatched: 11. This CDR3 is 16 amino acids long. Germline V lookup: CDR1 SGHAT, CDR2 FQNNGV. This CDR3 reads CASSATGVGWTDTQYF. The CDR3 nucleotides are TGTGCCAGCAGCGCCACAGGGGTCGGTTGGACAGATACGCAGTATTTT.

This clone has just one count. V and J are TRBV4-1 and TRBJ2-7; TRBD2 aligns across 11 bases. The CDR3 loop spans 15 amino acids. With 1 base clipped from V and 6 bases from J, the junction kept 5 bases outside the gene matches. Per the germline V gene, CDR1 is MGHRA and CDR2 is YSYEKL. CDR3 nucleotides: TGCGCCAGCAGCCAAGTCGATAGCGGGAGGGTCGAGCAGTACTTC. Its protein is CASSQVDSGRVEQYF.

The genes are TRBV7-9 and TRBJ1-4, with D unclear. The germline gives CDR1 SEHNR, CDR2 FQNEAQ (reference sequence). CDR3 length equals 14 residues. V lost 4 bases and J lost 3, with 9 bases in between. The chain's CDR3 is CASSSSGSNEKLFF. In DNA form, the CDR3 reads TGTGCCAGCAGCTCGTCGGGGTCTAATGAAAAACTGTTTTTT.

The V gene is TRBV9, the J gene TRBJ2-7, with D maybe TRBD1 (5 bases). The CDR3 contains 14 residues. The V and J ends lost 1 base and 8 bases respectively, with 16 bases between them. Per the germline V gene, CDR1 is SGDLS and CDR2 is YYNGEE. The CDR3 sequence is CASSVSQGEAQQYF. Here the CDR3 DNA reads TGTGCCAGCAGCGTAAGCCAGGGTGAGGCCCAGCAGTACTTC.

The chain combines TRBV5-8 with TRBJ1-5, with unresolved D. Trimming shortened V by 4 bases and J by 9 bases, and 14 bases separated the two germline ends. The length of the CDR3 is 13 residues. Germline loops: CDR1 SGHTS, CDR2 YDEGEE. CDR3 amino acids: CASSGRTIRPQHF. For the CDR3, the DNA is TGTGCCAGCAGCGGGCGAACGATCCGGCCCCAGCATTTT.

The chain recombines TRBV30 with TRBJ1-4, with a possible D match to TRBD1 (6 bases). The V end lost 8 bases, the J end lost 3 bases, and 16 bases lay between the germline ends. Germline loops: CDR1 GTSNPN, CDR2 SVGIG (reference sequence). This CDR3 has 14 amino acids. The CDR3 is CAANRGGANEKLFF. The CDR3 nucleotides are TGTGCCGCAAATAGGGGGGGAGCTAATGAAAAACTGTTTTTT.

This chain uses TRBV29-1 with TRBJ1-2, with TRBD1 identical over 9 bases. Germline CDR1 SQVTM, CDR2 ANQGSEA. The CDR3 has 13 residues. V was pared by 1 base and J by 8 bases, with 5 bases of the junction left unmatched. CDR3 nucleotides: TGCAGCGTTGAAGGGGGGACAGGGAAAGGCTACACCTTC. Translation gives CSVEGGTGKGYTF.

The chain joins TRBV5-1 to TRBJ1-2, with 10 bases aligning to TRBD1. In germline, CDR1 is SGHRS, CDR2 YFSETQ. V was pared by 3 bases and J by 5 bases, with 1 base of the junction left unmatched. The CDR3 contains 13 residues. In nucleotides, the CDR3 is TGCGCCAGCAGCTGGGGACAGGGGTATGGCTACACCTTC. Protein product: CASSWGQGYGYTF.